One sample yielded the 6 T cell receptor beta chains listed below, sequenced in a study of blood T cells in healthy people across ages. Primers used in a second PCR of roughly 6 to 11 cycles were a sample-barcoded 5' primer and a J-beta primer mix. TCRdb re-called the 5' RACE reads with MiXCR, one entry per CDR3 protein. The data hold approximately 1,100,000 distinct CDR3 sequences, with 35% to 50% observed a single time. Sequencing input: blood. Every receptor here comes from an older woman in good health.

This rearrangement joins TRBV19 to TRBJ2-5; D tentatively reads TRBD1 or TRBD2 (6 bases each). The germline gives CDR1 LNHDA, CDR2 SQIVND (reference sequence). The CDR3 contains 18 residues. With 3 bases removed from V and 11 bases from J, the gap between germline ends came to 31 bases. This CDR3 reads CASSIKIGSGARIHEQYF. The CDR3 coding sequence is TGTGCCAGTAGTATTAAGATCGGATCGGGGGCAAGGATCCATGAGCAGTACTTC.

CDR3 loop: CASRYPGQRETQYF. The CDR3 DNA sequence: TGTGCCAGCAGGTACCCGGGACAGAGGGAGACCCAGTACTTC. The chain is built from TRBV6-5 and TRBJ2-5, with 7 bases lining up with TRBD1. Germline values: CDR1 MNHEY, CDR2 SVGAGI. This CDR3 is built from 14 residues. J was trimmed by 5 bases and V by 6 bases; bases with no gene match: 9.

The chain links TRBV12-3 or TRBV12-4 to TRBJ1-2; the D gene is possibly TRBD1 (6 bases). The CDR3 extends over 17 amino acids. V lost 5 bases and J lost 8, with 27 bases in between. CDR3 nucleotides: TGTGCCAGCAGTCCCTCCGACAGGACGCGGCCCTATCGGGGCTACACCTTC. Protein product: CASSPSDRTRPYRGYTF.

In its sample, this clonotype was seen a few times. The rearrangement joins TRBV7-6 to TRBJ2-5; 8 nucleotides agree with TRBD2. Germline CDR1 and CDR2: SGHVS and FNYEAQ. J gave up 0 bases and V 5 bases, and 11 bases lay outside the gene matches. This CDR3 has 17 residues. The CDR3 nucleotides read TGTGCCAGCAGCGAAAATAGGACTAGCAATGACCAAGAGACCCAGTACTTC. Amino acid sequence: CASSENRTSNDQETQYF.

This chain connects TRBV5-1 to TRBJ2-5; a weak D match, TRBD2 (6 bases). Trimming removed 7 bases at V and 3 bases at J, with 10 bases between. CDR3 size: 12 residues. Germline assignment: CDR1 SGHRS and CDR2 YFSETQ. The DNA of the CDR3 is TGCGCCAGCGGCGGGACCAAAGAGACCCAGTACTTC. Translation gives CASGGTKETQYF.

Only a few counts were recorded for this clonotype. In nucleotides, the CDR3 is TGTGCCAGCAGCTTAGGTCTAGCGGCATTCTACGAGCAGTACTTC. Its translation: CASSLGLAAFYEQYF. The chain uses TRBV7-8 and TRBJ2-7; the match to TRBD2 covers 7 bases. J gave up 3 bases and V 1 base, and 6 bases lay outside the gene matches. The CDR3 sequence is 15 residues long. Germline assignment: CDR1 SGHVS and CDR2 FQNEAQ.